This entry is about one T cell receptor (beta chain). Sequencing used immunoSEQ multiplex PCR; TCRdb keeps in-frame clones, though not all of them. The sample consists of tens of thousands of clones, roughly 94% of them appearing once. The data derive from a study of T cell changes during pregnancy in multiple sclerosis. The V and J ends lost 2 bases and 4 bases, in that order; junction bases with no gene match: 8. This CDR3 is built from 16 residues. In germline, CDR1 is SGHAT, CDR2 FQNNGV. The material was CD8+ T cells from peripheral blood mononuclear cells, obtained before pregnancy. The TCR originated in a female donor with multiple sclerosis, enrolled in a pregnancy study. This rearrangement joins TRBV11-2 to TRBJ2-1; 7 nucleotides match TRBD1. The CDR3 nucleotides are TGTGCCAGCAGCTTAACACAGGGGAAGAGATACAATGAGCAGTTCTTC. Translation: CASSLTQGKRYNEQFF.